This T cell receptor (beta chain) was captured by sequencing in a study of OX40 agonist ivuxolimab in advanced cancers. Study results and caveats: Patients who responded partially at 0.1-3.0 mg/kg showed clonal expansion ranking among the lowest. At doses 0.1 to 3.0 mg/kg, CD4+ and CD8+ clones expanded. Among T cells, CD8+ cells averaged more expanded clones than CD4+ cells.

Note on this clone: Its specificity is unknown.

The length of the CDR3 is 15 residues. The germline V gene has CDR1 SGHTA and CDR2 FQGNSA. V was shortened by 1 base and J by 4 bases, with 11 bases between the two germline ends. Blood was sampled at baseline, cycle 4 day 1, and cycle 7 day 1. The repertoire was sequenced with immunoSEQ multiplex PCR; TCRdb's copy has only in-frame clones and lacks some. Among just under 100,000 clones listed, around 94% were seen once. The gene calls are TRBV7-2 and TRBJ2-4; D remains unclear. This clonotype originated in an adult with an advanced solid tumor such as melanoma, head and neck, liver or kidney cancer. This sample comprised CD4+ or CD8+ T cells sorted from blood, obtained in a trial of the OX40 agonist ivuxolimab. In DNA, the CDR3 is TGTGCCAGCAGCTTAGTAGGGCACAGTAAAAACATTCAGTACTTC. Residues: CASSLVGHSKNIQYF.